This entry describes one T cell receptor (beta chain). As yet, its antigen is unknown. The data are from a study of shared clonotypes between healthy human individuals. Study-wide results and caveats: Rarefaction showed sorted-subset sequencing was incomplete despite large depth. Naive subsets, compared against memory subsets, generally had larger estimated richness values.

The data were produced by immunoSEQ multiplex PCR, yet TCRdb's version contains in-frame clones alone and is incomplete. In the table there are 2 million to 2.5 million clones, under 95% of which are singletons. This CDR3 region has 15 residues. Germline CDR1 ENHRY, CDR2 SYGVKD. V was trimmed by 3 bases and J by 1 base, leaving 11 bases between them. The sample was naive CD4+ T cells from PBMCs. This sample's subset: CD45RA+ positively selected. V and J are TRBV10-3 and TRBJ2-3; unclear D gene. The sequence came from a man younger than 35 in good health. Some clones in this sample may be carry-over from other donors' samples. The CDR3 reads CAISEGIAGTDTQYF. CDR3 sequence (DNA): TGTGCCATCAGTGAAGGGATAGCTGGCACAGATACGCAGTATTTT.